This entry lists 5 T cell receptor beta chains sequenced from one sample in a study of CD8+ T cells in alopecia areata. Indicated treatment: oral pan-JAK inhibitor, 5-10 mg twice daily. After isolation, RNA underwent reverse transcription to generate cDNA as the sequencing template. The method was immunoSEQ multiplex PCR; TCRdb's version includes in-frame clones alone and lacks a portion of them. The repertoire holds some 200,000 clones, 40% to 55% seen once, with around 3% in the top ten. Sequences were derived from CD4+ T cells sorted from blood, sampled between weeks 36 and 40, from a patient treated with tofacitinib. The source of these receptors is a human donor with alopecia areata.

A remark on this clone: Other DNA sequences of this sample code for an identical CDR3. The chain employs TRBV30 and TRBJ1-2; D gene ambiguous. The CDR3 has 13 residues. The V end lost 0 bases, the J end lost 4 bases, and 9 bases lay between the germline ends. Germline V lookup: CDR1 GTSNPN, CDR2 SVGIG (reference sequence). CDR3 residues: CAWSVVRSYGYTF. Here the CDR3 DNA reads TGTGCCTGGAGTGTTGTCAGAAGCTATGGCTACACCTTC.

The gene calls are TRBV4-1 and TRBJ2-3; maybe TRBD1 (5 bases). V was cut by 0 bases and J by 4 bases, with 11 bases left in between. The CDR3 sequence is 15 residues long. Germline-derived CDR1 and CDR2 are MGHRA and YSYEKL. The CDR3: CASSQEWGGSDTQYF. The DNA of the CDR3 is TGCGCCAGCAGCCAAGAATGGGGCGGATCAGATACGCAGTATTTT.

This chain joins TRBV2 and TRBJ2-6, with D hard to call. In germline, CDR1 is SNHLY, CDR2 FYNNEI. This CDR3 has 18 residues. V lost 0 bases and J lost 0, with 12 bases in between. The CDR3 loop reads CASSEALGASSGANVLTF. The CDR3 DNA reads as TGTGCCAGCAGTGAAGCGCTTGGCGCCAGCTCTGGGGCCAACGTCCTGACTTTC.

The CDR3 sequence is CASSSEADSYNEQFF. CDR3 in DNA: TGTGCCAGCAGCTCCGAGGCGGACTCCTACAATGAGCAGTTCTTC. J is TRBJ2-1 and V is TRBV11-1; D is undetermined. Germline CDR1 and CDR2: SGHAT and FQDESV (reference sequence). V lost 4 bases, J lost 0 bases, and 10 bases lay in between. The CDR3 contains 15 residues. Together with reference TRBV11-1 and TRBJ2-1, the CDR3 gives the full variable domain: EAEVAQSPRYKITEKSQAVAFWCDPISGHATLYWYRQILGQGPELLVQFQDESVVDDSQLPKDRFSAERLKGVDSTLKIQPAELGDSAMYLCASSSEADSYNEQFFGPGTRLTVL.

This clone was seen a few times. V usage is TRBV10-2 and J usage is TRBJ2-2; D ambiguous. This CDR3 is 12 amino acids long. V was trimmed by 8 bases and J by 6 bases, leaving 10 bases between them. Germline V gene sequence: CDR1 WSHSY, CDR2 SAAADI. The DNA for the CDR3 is TGCGCCAGCCAATCCATAGCCGGGGAGCTGTTTTTT. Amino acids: CASQSIAGELFF.